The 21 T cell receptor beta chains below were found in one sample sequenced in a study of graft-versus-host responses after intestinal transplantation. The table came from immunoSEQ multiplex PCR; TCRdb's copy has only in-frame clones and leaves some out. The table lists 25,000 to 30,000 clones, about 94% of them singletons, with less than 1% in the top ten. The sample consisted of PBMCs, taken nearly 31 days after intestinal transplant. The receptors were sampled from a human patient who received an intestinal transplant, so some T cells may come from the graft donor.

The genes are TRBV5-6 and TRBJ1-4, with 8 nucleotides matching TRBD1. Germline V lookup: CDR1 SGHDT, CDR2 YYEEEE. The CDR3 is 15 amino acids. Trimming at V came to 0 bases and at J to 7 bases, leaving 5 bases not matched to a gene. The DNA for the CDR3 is TGTGCCAGCAGCTTGGCAGGACAGGGTGGTGAAAAACTGTTTTTT. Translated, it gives CASSLAGQGGEKLFF.

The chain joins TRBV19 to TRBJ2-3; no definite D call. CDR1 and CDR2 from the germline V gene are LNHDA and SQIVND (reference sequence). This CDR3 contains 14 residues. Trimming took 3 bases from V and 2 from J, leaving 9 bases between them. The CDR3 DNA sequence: TGTGCCAGTAGTATTGCTACCTACACAGATACGCAGTATTTT. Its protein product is CASSIATYTDTQYF.

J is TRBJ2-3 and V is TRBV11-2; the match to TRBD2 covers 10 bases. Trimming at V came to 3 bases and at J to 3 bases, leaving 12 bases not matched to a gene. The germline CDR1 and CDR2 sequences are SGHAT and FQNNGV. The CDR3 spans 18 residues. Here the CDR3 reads CASSLKGFSGGRTDTQYF. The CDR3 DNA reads TGTGCCAGCAGCTTGAAGGGGTTTAGCGGGGGGCGAACAGATACGCAGTATTTT.

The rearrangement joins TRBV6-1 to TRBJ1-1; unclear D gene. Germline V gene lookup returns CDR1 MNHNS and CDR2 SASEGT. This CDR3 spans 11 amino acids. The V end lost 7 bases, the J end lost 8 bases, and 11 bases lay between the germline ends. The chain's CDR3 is CASTPGQEAFF. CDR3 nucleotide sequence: TGTGCCAGCACGCCCGGCCAAGAAGCTTTCTTT.

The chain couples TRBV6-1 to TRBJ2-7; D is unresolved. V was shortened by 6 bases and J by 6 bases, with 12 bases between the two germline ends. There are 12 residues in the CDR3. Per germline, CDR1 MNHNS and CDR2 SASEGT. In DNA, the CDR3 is TGTGCCAGCAGGCCCGAGTTTCGCGAGCAGTACTTC. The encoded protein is CASRPEFREQYF.

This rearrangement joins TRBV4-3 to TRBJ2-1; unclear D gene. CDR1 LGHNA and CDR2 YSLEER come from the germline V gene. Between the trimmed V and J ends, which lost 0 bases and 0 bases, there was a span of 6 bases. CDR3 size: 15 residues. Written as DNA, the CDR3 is TGCGCCAGCAGCCAAGATAAGAGCTCCTACAATGAGCAGTTCTTC. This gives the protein CASSQDKSSYNEQFF.

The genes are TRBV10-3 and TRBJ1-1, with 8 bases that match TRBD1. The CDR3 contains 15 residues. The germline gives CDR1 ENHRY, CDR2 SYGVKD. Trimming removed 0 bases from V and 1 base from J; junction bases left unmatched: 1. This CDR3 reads CAISESTGENTEAFF. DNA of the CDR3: TGTGCCATCAGTGAGTCGACAGGGGAGAACACTGAAGCTTTCTTT.

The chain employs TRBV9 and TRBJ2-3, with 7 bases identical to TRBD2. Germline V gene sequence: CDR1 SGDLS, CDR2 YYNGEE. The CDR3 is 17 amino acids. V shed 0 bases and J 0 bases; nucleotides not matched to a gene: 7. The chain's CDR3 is CASSVAGGSPSTDTQYF. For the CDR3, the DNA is TGTGCCAGCAGCGTAGCCGGGGGGTCACCTAGCACAGATACGCAGTATTTT.

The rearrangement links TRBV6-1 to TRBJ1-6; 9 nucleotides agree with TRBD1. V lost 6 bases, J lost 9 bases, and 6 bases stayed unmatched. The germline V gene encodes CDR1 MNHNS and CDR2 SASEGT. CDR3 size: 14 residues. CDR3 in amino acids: CASSPDRGRSPLHF. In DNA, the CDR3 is TGTGCCAGCAGCCCGGACAGGGGCCGTTCACCCCTCCACTTT.

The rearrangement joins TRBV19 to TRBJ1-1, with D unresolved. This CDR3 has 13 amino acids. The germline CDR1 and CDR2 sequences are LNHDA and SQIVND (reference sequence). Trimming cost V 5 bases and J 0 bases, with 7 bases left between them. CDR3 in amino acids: CASSVQLNTEAFF. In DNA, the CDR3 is TGTGCCAGTAGTGTACAACTGAACACTGAAGCTTTCTTT.

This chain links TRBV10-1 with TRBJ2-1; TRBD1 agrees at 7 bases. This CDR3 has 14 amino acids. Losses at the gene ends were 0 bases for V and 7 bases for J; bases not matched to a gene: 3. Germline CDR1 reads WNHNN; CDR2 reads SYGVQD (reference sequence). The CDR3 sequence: CASSESGTANEQFF. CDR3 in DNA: TGCGCCAGCAGTGAGTCGGGGACAGCTAATGAGCAGTTCTTC.

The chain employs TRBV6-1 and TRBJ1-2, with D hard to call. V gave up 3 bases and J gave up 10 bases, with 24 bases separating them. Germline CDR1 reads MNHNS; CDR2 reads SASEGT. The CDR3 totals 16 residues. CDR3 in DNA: TGTGCCAGCAGTGACCGGTTTTGGGTACCCCGGGTGGACTACACCTTC. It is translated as CASSDRFWVPRVDYTF.

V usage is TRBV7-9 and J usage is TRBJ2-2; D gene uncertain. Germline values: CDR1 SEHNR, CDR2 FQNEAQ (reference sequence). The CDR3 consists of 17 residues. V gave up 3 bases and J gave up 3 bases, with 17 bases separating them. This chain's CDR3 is CASSFLTPGLYTGELFF. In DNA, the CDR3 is TGTGCCAGCAGCTTCCTGACCCCCGGGTTGTACACCGGGGAGCTGTTTTTT.

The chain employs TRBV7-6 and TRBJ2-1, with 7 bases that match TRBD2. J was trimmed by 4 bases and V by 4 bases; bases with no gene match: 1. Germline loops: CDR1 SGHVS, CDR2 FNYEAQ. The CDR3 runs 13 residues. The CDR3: CASSSGGYNEQFF. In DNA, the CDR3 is TGTGCCAGCAGCTCCGGGGGGTACAATGAGCAGTTCTTC.

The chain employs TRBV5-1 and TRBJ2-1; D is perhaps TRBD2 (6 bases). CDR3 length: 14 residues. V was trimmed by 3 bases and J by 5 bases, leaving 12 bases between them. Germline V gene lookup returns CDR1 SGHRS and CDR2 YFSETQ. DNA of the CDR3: TGCGCCAGCAGCTGGGGGGTCCTCAACAATGAGCAGTTCTTC. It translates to CASSWGVLNNEQFF.

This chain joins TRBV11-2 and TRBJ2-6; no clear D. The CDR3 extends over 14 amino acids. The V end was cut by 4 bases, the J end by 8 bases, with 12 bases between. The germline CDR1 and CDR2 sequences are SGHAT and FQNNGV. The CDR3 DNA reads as TGTGCCAGCAGCTCAGAAGGGCTTACCAACGTCCTGACTTTC. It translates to CASSSEGLTNVLTF.

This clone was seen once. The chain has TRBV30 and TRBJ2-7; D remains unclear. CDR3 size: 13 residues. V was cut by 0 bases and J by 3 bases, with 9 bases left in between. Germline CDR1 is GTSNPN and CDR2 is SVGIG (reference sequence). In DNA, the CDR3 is TGTGCCTGGAGTGTGATGGGGAACTACGAGCAGTACTTC. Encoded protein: CAWSVMGNYEQYF.

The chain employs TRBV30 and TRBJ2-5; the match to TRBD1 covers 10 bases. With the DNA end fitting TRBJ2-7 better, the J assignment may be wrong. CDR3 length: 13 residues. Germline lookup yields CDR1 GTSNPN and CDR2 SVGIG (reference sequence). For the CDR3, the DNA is TGTGCCTGGAGTGTGGGACAGGGGTACGAGCAGTACTTC. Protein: CAWSVGQGYEQYF.

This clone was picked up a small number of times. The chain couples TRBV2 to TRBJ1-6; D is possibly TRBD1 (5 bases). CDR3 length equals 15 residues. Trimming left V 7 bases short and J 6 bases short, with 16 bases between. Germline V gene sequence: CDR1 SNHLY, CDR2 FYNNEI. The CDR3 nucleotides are TGTGCCAGCAATAGGGGTGGAGGGAGTAATTCACCCCTCCACTTT. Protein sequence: CASNRGGGSNSPLHF.

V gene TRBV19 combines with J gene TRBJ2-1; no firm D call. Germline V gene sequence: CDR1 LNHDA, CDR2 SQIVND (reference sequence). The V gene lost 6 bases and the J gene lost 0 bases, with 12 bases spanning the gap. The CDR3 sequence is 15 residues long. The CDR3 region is CASSTLAVSYNEQFF. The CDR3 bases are TGTGCCAGTAGCACCCTGGCAGTCTCCTACAATGAGCAGTTCTTC.

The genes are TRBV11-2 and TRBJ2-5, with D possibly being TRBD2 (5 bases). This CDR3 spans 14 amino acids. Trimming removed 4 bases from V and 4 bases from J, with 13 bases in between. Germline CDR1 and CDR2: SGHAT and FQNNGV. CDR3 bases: TGTGCCAGCAGCTACCGAGGGATGCGAGAGACCCAGTACTTC. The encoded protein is CASSYRGMRETQYF.